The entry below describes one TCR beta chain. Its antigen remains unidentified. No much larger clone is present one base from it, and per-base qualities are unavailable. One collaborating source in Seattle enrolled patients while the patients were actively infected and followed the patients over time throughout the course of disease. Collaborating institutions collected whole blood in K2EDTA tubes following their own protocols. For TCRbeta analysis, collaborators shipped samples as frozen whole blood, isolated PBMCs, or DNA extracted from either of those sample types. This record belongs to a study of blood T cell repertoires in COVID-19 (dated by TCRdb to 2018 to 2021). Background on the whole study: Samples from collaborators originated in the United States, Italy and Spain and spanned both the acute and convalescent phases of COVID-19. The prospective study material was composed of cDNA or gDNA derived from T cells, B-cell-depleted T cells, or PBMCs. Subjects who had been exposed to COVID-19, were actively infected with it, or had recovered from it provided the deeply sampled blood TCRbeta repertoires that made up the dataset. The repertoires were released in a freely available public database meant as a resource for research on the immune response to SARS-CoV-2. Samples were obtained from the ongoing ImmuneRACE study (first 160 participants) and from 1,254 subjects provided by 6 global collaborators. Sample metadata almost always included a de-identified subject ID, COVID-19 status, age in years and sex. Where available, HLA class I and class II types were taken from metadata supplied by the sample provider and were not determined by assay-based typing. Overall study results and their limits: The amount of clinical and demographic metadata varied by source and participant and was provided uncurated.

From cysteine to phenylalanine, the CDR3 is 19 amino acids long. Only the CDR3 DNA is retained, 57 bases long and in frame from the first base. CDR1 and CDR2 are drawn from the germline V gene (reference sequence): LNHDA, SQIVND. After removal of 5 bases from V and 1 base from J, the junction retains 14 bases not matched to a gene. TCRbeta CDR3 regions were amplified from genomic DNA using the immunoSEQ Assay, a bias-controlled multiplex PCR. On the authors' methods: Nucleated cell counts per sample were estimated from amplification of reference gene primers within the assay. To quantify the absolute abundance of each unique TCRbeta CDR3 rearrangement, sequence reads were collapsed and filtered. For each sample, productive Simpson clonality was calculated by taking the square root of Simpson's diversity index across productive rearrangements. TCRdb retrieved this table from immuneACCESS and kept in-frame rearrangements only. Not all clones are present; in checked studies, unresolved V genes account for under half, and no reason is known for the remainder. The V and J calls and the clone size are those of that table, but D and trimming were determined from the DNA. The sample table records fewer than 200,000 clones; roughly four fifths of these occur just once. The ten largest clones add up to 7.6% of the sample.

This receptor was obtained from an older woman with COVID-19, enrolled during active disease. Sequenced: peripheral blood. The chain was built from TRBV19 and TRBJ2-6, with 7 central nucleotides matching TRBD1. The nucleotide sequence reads TGTGCCAGTAGTCCACTTCCGGGACAGCTTCCTTCTGGGGCCAACGTCCTGACTTTC. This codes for CASSPLPGQLPSGANVLTF.